This T cell receptor beta chain was retrieved from a study of T cells in Graves' hyperthyroidism and ophthalmopathy. With 6 bases clipped from V and 6 bases from J, the junction kept 6 bases outside the gene matches. CDR3 length: 14 amino acids. This clonotype was counted at least ten times. As yet, its antigen is unknown. RNA transcripts gave rise to amplified TCR beta CDR3 regions. HTBI primers were employed in a first-round RT-PCR of the TCR CDR3. TCRdb itself ran the multiplex PCR reads through MiXCR, one entry per CDR3 protein. In the table there are hundreds of thousands of distinct CDR3 sequences, over 12% of which are singletons. Study outcomes and limitations: Ophthalmopathy and stable hyperthyroidism were told apart by a 13 V-J model.

The clonotype was recovered from a woman between 40 and 55 years old with Graves' ophthalmopathy. Source material: blood. The chain combines TRBV12-3 or TRBV12-4 with TRBJ2-2; the match to TRBD2 covers 8 bases. The CDR3 here is CASRSGSSAGELFF. The CDR3 DNA reads TGTGCCAGCAGAAGCGGGAGTTCGGCCGGGGAGCTGTTTTTT.